This TCR beta chain was identified in a study of CD8+ T cells in alopecia areata. Specified treatment: oral pan-JAK inhibitor, 5-10 mg twice daily. The V gene's germline CDR1 is LNHDA and CDR2 SQIVND (reference sequence). The CDR3 totals 15 residues. J gave up 5 bases and V 7 bases, and 9 bases lay outside the gene matches. The table lists this clone with a few counts. Following extraction, RNA underwent reverse transcription to cDNA, which served as the sequencing template. Libraries were prepared by immunoSEQ multiplex PCR; TCRdb keeps only in-frame clonotypes and omits some of them. The sample holds more than 200,000 clones, approximately 40% seen once.

The clonotype originates from a human donor with alopecia areata. Sequenced material: CD4+ T cells sorted from blood, taken around week 37, from a patient treated with tofacitinib. The chain recombines TRBV19 with TRBJ2-1; 9 nucleotides line up with TRBD1. The CDR3 DNA sequence: TGTGCCAGTATTGGGACAGGGCGGGGAAACAATGAGCAGTTCTTC. Protein sequence: CASIGTGRGNNEQFF.